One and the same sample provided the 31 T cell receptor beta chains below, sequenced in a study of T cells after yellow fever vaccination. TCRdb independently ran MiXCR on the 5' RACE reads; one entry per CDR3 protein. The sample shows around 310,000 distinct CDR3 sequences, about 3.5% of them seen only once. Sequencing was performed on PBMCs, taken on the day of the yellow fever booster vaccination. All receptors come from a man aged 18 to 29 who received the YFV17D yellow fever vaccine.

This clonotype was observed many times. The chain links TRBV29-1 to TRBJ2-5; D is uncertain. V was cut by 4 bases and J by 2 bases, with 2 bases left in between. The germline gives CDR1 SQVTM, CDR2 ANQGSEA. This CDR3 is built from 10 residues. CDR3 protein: CSVVQETQYF. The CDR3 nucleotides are TGCAGCGTTGTACAAGAGACCCAGTACTTC.

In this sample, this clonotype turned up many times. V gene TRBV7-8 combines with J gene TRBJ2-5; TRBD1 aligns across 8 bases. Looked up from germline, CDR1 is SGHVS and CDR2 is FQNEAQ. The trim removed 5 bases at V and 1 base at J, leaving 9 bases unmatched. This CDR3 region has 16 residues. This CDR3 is CASSPQGQVTQETQYF. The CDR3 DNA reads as TGTGCCAGCAGCCCGCAGGGACAGGTCACCCAAGAGACCCAGTACTTC.

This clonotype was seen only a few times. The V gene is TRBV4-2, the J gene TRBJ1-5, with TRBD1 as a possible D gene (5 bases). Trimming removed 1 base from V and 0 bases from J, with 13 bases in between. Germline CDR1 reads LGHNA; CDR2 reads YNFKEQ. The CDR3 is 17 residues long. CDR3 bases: TGTGCCAGCAGCCAAGCCGACAGAGCTTATAGCAATCAGCCCCAGCATTTT. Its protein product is CASSQADRAYSNQPQHF.

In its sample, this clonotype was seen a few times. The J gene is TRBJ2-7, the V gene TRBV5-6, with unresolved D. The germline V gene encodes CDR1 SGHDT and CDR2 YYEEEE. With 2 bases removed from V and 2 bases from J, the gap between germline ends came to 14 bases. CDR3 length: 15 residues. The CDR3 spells CASSFKALRAYEQYF. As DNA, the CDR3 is TGTGCCAGCAGCTTTAAGGCACTCCGAGCCTACGAGCAGTACTTC.

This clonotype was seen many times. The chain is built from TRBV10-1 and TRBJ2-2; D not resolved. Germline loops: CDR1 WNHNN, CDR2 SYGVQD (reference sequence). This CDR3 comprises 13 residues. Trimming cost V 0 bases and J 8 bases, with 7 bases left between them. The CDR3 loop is CASSESMRGELFF. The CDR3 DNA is TGCGCCAGCAGTGAGTCGATGCGGGGGGAGCTGTTTTTT.

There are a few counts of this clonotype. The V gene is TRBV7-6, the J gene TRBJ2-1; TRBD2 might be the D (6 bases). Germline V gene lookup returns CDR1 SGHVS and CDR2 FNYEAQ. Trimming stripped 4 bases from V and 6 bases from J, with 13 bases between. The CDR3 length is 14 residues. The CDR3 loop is CASSSSVLGNEQFF. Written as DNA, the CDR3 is TGTGCCAGCAGCTCTAGCGTTTTGGGCAATGAGCAGTTCTTC.

The CDR3 region has the DNA TGTGCCAGCAGTACCCCGACTAGCGTTGAGCAGTTCTTC. Protein: CASSTPTSVEQFF. The rearrangement joins TRBV27 to TRBJ2-1, with 8 bases aligning to TRBD2. V dropped 5 bases and J dropped 9; count of bases not matched to a gene: 6. Germline V gives CDR1 MNHEY, CDR2 SMNVEV (reference sequence). The CDR3 extends over 13 amino acids.

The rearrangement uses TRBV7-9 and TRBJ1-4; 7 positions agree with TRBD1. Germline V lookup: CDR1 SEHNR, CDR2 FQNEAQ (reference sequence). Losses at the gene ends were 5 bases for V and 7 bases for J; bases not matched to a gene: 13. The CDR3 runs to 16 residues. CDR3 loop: CASSQVAPDRPEKLFF. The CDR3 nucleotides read TGTGCCAGCAGCCAGGTCGCCCCGGACAGGCCTGAAAAACTGTTTTTT.

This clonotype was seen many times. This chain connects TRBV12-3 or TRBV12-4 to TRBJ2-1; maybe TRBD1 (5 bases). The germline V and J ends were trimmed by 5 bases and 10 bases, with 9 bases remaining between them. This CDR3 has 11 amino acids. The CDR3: CASSLGAEQFF. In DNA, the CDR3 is TGTGCCAGCAGTCTTGGGGCAGAGCAGTTCTTC.

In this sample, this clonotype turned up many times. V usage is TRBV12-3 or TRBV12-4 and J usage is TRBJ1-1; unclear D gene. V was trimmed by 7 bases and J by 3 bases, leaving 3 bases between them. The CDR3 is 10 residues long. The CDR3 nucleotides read TGTGCCAGCAAGGACACTGAAGCTTTCTTT. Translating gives CASKDTEAFF.

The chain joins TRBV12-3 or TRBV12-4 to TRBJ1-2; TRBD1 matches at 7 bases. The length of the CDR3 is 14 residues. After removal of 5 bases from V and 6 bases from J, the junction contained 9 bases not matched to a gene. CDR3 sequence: CASSRTGRENGYTF. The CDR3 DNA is TGTGCCAGCAGTCGGACAGGCCGGGAGAATGGCTACACCTTC.

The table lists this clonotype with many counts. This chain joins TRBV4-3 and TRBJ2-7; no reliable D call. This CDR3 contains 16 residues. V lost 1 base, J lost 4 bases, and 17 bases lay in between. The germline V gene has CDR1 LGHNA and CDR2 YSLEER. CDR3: CASSQVTTPQQYEQYV. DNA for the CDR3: TGCGCCAGCAGCCAAGTTACAACACCCCAACAGTACGAGCAGTACGTC.

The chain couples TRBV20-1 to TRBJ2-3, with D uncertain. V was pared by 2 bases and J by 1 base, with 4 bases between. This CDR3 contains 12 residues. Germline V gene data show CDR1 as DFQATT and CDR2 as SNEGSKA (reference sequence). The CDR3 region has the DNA TGCAGTGCTAGACGGCGCACAGATACGCAGTATTTT. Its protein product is CSARRRTDTQYF.

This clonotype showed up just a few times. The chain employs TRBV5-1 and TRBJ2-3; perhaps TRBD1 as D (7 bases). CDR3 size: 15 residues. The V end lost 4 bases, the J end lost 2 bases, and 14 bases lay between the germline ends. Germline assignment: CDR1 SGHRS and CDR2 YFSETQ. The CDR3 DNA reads TGCGCCAGCAGCGCGGGGACAGAGAACACAGATACGCAGTATTTT. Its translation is CASSAGTENTDTQYF.

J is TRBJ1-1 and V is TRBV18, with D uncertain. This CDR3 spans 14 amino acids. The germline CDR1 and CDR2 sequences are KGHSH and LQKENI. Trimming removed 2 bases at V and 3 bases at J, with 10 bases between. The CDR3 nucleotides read TGTGCCAGCTCACCAACGGGGATGGACACTGAAGCTTTCTTT. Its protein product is CASSPTGMDTEAFF. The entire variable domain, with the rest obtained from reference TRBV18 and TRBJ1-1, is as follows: NAGVMQNPRHLVRRRGQEARLRCSPMKGHSHVYWYRQLPEEGLKFMVYLQKENIIDESGMPKERFSAEFPKEGPSILRIQQVVRGDSAAYFCASSPTGMDTEAFFGQGTRLTVV.

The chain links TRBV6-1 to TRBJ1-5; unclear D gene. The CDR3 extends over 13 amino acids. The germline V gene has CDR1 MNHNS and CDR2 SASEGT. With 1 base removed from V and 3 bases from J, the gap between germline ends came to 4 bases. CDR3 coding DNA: TGTGCCAGCAGTGAAGTGAACAATCAGCCCCAGCATTTT. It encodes CASSEVNNQPQHF.

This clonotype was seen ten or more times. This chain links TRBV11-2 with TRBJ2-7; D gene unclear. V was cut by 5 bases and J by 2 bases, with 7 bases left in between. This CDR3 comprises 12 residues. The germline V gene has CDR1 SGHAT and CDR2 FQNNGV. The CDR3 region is CASSRWTYEQYF. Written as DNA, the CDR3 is TGTGCCAGCAGCCGCTGGACCTACGAGCAGTACTTC.

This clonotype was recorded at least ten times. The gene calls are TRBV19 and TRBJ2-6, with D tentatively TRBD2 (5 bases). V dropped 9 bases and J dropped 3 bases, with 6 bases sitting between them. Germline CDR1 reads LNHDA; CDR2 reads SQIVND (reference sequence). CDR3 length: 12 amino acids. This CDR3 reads CASGNGANVLTF. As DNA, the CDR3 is TGTGCCAGCGGGAATGGGGCCAACGTCCTGACTTTC.

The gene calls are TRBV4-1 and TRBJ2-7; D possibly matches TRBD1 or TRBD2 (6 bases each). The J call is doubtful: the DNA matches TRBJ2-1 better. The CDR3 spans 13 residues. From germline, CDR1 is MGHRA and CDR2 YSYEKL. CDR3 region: CASSQVLGGEQFF. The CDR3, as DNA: TGCGCCAGCAGCCAAGTATTGGGGGGCGAGCAGTTCTTC.

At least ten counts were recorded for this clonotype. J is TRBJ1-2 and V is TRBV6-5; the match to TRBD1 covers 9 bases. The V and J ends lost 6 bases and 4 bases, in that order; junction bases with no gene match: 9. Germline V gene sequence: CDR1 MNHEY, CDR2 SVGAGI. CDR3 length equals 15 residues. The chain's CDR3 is CASRSDRGDTYGYTF. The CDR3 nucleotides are TGTGCCAGCAGGTCCGACAGGGGGGACACCTATGGCTACACCTTC.

The CDR3 loop reads CSASRGGGYEQYF. CDR3 nucleotide sequence: TGCAGCGCTTCCAGGGGCGGGGGCTACGAGCAGTACTTC. The chain links TRBV29-1 to TRBJ2-7; D is perhaps TRBD2 (7 bases). The length of the CDR3 is 13 residues. Germline V CDR1 and CDR2: SQVTM, ANQGSEA. V was clipped by 7 bases and J by 3 bases, with 16 bases between them.

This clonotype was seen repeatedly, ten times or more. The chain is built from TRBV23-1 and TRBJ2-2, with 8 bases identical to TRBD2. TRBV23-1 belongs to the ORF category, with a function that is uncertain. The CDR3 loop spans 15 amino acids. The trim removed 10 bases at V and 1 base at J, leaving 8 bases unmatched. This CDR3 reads CAMLQRGRNTGELFF. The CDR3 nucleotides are TGCGCCATGCTGCAGCGGGGGCGGAACACCGGGGAGCTGTTTTTT.

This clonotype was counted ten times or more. The CDR3 here is CASSWTSGSQETQYF. The DNA for the CDR3 is TGCGCCAGCAGCTGGACTAGCGGGTCGCAAGAGACCCAGTACTTC. The V and J genes are TRBV5-1 and TRBJ2-5, with TRBD2 matching 11 bases. Losses at the gene ends were 3 bases for V and 2 bases for J; bases not matched to a gene: 3. Germline V gives CDR1 SGHRS, CDR2 YFSETQ. CDR3 size: 15 residues.

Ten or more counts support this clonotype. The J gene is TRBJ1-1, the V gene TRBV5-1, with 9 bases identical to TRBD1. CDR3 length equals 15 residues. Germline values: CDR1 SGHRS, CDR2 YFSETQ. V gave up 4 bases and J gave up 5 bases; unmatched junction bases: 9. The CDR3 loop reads CASSPQGAGGTEAFF. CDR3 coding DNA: TGCGCCAGCAGCCCACAGGGGGCAGGAGGGACTGAAGCTTTCTTT.

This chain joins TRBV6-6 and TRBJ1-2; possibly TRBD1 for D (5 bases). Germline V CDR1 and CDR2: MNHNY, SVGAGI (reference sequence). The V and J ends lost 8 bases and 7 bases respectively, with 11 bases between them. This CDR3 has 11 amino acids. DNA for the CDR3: TGTGCCAGCGGGGCAGGGAGTGGCTACACCTTC. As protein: CASGAGSGYTF.

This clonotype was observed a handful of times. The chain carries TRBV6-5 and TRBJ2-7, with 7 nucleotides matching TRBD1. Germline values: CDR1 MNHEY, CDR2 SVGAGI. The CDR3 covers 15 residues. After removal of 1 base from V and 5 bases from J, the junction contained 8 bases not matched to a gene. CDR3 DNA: TGTGCCAGCAGTTACTTAGGGGGCGCTTTTGACGAGCAGTACGTC. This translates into CASSYLGGAFDEQYV.

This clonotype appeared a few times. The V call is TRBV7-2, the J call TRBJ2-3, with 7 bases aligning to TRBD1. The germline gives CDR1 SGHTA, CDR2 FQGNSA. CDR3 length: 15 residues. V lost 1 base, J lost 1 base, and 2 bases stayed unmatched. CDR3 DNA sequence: TGTGCCAGCAGCTTAGATCAGGGGGGCACAGATACGCAGTATTTT. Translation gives CASSLDQGGTDTQYF.

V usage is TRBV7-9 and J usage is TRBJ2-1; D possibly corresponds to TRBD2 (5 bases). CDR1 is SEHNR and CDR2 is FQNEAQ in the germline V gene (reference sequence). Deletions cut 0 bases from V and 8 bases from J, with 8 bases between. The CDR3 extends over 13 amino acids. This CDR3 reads CASSLAVEDEQFF. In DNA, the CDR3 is TGTGCCAGCAGCTTAGCGGTGGAGGATGAGCAGTTCTTC.

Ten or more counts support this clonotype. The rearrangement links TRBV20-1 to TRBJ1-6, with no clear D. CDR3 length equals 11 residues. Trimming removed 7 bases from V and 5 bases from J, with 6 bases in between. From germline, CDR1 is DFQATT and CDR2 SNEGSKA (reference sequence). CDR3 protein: CSGGNNSPLHF. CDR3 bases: TGCAGTGGAGGGAATAATTCACCCCTCCACTTT.

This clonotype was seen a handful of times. Here the CDR3 reads CASSLDSGSGANVLTF. Here the CDR3 DNA reads TGTGCCAGCAGCTTAGACAGTGGCTCTGGGGCCAACGTCCTGACTTTC. The chain links TRBV7-2 to TRBJ2-6; D gene ambiguous. CDR1 is SGHTA and CDR2 is FQGNSA in the germline V gene. The CDR3 runs to 16 residues. With 1 base removed from V and 0 bases from J, the gap between germline ends came to 7 bases.

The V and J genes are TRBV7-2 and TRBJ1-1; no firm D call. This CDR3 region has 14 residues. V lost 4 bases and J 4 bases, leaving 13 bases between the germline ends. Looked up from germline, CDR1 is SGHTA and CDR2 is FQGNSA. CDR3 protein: CASSSRRSLTEAFF. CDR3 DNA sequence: TGTGCCAGCAGCTCCCGGCGGAGTCTCACTGAAGCTTTCTTT.